Reported below is one T cell receptor beta chain. This clonotype has a count of ten or more. This clone's antigen is unknown. No base qualities exist here, and no much larger clone lies one base off it. The cysteine opens and the phenylalanine closes a CDR3 of 17 amino acids. The entry retains the CDR3 DNA only, 51 bases that are in frame from base 1. Sequences LNHDA (CDR1) and SQIVND (CDR2) are obtained from the germline V gene (reference sequence). At the junction V is shortened by 6 bases and J by 5 bases, with 22 bases in between. This record belongs to a study of glioma-infiltrating T cells (dated by TCRdb to 2016 to 2017). About the investigation overall: TCR alpha- and beta-chain repertoires were sequenced from glioma tissue, non-neoplastic brain tissue and matched peripheral blood mononuclear cells. To measure how far tissue and blood T-cell populations diverged, each tissue-infiltrating repertoire was compared against the peripheral blood repertoire of the same patient. Three low-grade glioma patients, under ten primary glioblastoma patients and three non-glioma patients contributing non-neoplastic brain tissue were included in the paired cohort.

TCR alpha and beta CDR3 regions were amplified with the iRepertoire nested amplicon-rescue multiplex PCR (arm-PCR) platform from RNA. The input for one-step reverse transcription and amplification was about 100-400 ng of tissue mRNA or PBMC total RNA. Following bead purification, Illumina adapters were added by a secondary multiplex PCR, and libraries between 200 and 400 bp were gel-purified. Demultiplexing relied on internal 6-nucleotide barcodes carried by the libraries. The libraries were sequenced on an Illumina MiSeq using 2x220 or 2x250 nucleotide paired-end reads. As for the original processing: Paired reads were merged using FLASH 1.2.11 and aligned with BWA-MEM to the GRCh37 human genome, and TRA and TRB reads were then extracted. For V and J assignment, an IMGT-derived reference of cassette sequences and CDR3 motifs that included pseudogenes was used. Reads were translated in three frames, and productive CDR3s were defined as those with a C...FGXG motif and no stop codons. A clonotype was defined as a unique combination of a V-J cassette pair and a CDR3 amino acid sequence. Filtering of reads was based on Hamming distance, with the threshold set by the sequence error rate of each sample in mapped regions. TCRdb trimmed public reads at Q25 via fastp, called clones via MiXCR and kept in-frame beta chains. Identical CDR3 proteins give one entry, which carries the most common genes and DNA. TCRdb's processing, not the study's, gives the V and J calls here. This sample holds 100,000 to 150,000 distinct CDR3 sequences; 23% were observed only once. The ten largest account for about 16% of the sample.

What the study reported, not specific to this receptor: Group comparisons were based on small numbers of patients: three non-neoplastic, three low-grade glioma and eight or nine glioblastoma patients. VJ-independent divergence between tissue and blood was lower than expected in non-neoplastic patients but higher than expected in all gliomas, particularly low-grade gliomas. Tissue and blood shared very few CDR3 sequences, a result attributed to high CDR3 diversity and limited sampling.

The material sequenced was glioma tissue, nonneoplastic brain tissue, or PBMCs (not recorded which). The sequence came from a human donor with low-grade glioma or glioblastoma, undergoing nonglioma brain surgery, or in good health (not recorded which). This receptor chain uses TRBV19 and TRBJ2-2, with the D assignment possibly TRBD1 or TRBD2, given 5 matching bases for each. The CDR3 in this case is CASSPRRKGRRTGELFF. The sequenced DNA is TGTGCCAGTAGCCCTCGGCGTAAGGGACGCCGAACCGGGGAGCTGTTTTTT.